This is a list of T cell receptor beta chains from one sample in a study of molecular identifiers for immune sequencing clone quantification. A single record per CDR3 protein comes from TCRdb applying MiXCR to the PCR reads. The data hold approximately 630,000 distinct CDR3 sequences, with over 25% observed a single time. Material: naive CD8+ T cells from blood, with Jurkat cell RNA spiked in. The receptors were sampled from a human donor in good health. Some libraries in this study had Jurkat cell RNA spiked in. CDR3s include the opening cysteine and the closing phenylalanine or tryptophan. A D gene is named only where the DNA matches it firmly. Part of the rows lack a size; the others show once, few, many or a class for expanded clones.

cdr3_aa: CASTNDGTGTEIYF
cdr3_nt: TGTGCCAGCACCAACGATGGGACCGGGACAGAGATATATTTT
v_call: TRBV7-9
j_call: TRBJ1-3
d_call: TRBD1
clone_size: many

cdr3_aa: CASTPGGAGFEQYF
cdr3_nt: TGTGCCAGCACCCCCGGGGGGGCGGGGTTCGAGCAGTACTTC
v_call: TRBV27
j_call: TRBJ2-7
d_call: TRBD2
clone_size: few

cdr3_aa: CSVDQGAFGYTF
cdr3_nt: TGCAGCGTTGACCAGGGGGCGTTTGGCTACACCTTC
v_call: TRBV29-1
j_call: TRBJ1-2
d_call: TRBD1
clone_size: -

cdr3_aa: CASSQDRDRSGNEQFF
cdr3_nt: TGCGCCAGCAGCCAAGATCGGGACAGGTCCGGCAATGAGCAGTTCTTC
v_call: TRBV4-3
j_call: TRBJ2-1
d_call: TRBD1
clone_size: few

cdr3_aa: CASSPSPGIGEQYF
cdr3_nt: TGTGCCAGTAGTCCTTCCCCAGGGATTGGGGAGCAGTACTTC
v_call: TRBV19
j_call: TRBJ2-7
d_call: -
clone_size: -

cdr3_aa: CASSQQHPIGTASKGSTDTQYF
cdr3_nt: TGTGCCAGCAGCCAACAACACCCAATAGGGACAGCCTCTAAAGGATCCACAGATACGCAGTATTTT
v_call: TRBV3-1
j_call: TRBJ2-3
d_call: TRBD1
clone_size: -

cdr3_aa: CASSKTVNEKLFF
cdr3_nt: TGTGCCAGCAGTAAGACAGTTAATGAAAAACTGTTTTTT
v_call: TRBV6-5
j_call: TRBJ1-4
d_call: -
clone_size: few

cdr3_aa: CASSLDPPGQGNTEAFF
cdr3_nt: TGTGCCAGCAGCTTAGATCCCCCGGGACAGGGGAACACTGAAGCTTTCTTT
v_call: TRBV7-8
j_call: TRBJ1-1
d_call: TRBD1
clone_size: few

cdr3_aa: CASSQDFGGTGVYEQYF
cdr3_nt: TGCGCCAGCAGCCAAGATTTCGGCGGGACAGGGGTCTACGAGCAGTACTTC
v_call: TRBV4-3
j_call: TRBJ2-7
d_call: TRBD1
clone_size: -

cdr3_aa: CASSLPGSGDTEASF
cdr3_nt: TGCGCCAGCAGCCTCCCAGGTTCCGGAGACACTGAAGCTTCCTTT
v_call: TRBV5-1
j_call: TRBJ1-1
d_call: -
clone_size: -

cdr3_aa: CASNYDSGDTGELFF
cdr3_nt: TGTGCCAGCAATTACGACAGTGGGGACACCGGGGAGCTGTTTTTT
v_call: TRBV6-5
j_call: TRBJ2-2
d_call: -
clone_size: -

cdr3_aa: CSASGGRNGELFF
cdr3_nt: TGCAGTGCTAGCGGGGGGCGCAACGGGGAGCTGTTTTTT
v_call: TRBV20-1
j_call: TRBJ2-2
d_call: -
clone_size: few

cdr3_aa: CASSEESGHFYNSPLHF
cdr3_nt: TGCGCCAGCAGCGAAGAATCGGGACATTTCTATAATTCACCCCTCCACTTT
v_call: TRBV4-3
j_call: TRBJ1-6
d_call: -
clone_size: -

cdr3_aa: CASSLAAGGSTDTQYF
cdr3_nt: TGTGCCAGCAGCTTGGCAGCGGGGGGCAGCACAGATACGCAGTATTTT
v_call: TRBV5-6
j_call: TRBJ2-3
d_call: TRBD2
clone_size: many

cdr3_aa: CASSLSTGRGEKLFF
cdr3_nt: TGTGCCAGCAGTCTATCGACAGGACGGGGTGAAAAACTGTTTTTT
v_call: TRBV27
j_call: TRBJ1-4
d_call: -
clone_size: -

cdr3_aa: CSVEGGLAGVREQFF
cdr3_nt: TGCAGCGTTGAAGGAGGTCTAGCGGGGGTTCGTGAGCAGTTCTTC
v_call: TRBV29-1
j_call: TRBJ2-1
d_call: TRBD2
clone_size: many

cdr3_aa: CASSGSVLAGLNNEQFF
cdr3_nt: TGTGCCAGCAGCGGGTCCGTACTAGCGGGGTTAAACAATGAGCAGTTCTTC
v_call: TRBV9
j_call: TRBJ2-1
d_call: TRBD2
clone_size: -